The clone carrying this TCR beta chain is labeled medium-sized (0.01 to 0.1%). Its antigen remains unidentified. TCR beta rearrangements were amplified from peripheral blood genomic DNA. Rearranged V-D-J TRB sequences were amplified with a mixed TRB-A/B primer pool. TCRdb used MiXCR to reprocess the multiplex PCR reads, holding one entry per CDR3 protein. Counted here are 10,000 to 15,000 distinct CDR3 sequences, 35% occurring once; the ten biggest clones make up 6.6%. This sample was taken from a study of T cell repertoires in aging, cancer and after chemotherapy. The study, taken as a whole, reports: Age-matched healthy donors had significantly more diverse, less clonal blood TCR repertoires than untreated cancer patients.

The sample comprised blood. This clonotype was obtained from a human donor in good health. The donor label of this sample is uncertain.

The CDR3 is CASSLVRGPSTDTQYF. Here the CDR3 DNA reads TGTGCCAGCAGCTTAGTTCGGGGACCTAGCACAGATACGCAGTATTTT. The chain employs TRBV13 and TRBJ2-3; D may be TRBD1 or TRBD2 (5 bases each). CDR3 size: 16 residues. The germline V gene has CDR1 PRHDT and CDR2 FYEKMQ (reference sequence). Trimming removed 1 base at V and 0 bases at J, with 11 bases between. Supplemented by reference TRBV13 and TRBJ2-3, the full variable domain reads AAGVIQSPRHLIKEKRETATLKCYPIPRHDTVYWYQQGPGQDPQFLISFYEKMQSDKGSIPDRFSAQQFSDYHSELNMSSLELGDSALYFCASSLVRGPSTDTQYFGPGTRLTVL.